This T cell receptor beta chain was captured in a study of PD-L1 blockade in urothelial cancer. Specified time point: pretreatment peripheral blood. The CDR3 is 15 amino acids. Germline V gene lookup returns CDR1 LNHDA and CDR2 SQIVND (reference sequence). The V end was cut by 5 bases, the J end by 3 bases, with 14 bases between. Only in-frame clones appear in the TCRdb table, and some are missing; sequencing was by immunoSEQ multiplex PCR. The sample consists of some 80,000 clones, around four fifths of them appearing once. The V call is TRBV19, the J call TRBJ2-4, with D possibly matching TRBD2 (5 bases). Sequenced here: PBMCs, sampled around atezolizumab (anti-PD-L1) treatment. This clonotype was obtained from a man aged 35 to 55 with urothelial cancer. The CDR3 region is CASSPVLVGKNIQYF. CDR3 DNA sequence: TGTGCCAGTAGTCCCGTACTAGTCGGCAAAAACATTCAGTACTTC.